The subject of this entry is one T cell receptor (beta chain). This sample is drawn from a study of blood T cell repertoires in COVID-19. Across the whole study: Whether acute or convalescent, the COVID-19 samples came from the United States, Italy and Spain. The cDNA or gDNA used as material had been derived from T cells, B-cell-depleted T cells, or PBMCs.

TCRdb's table, derived via immunoSEQ multiplex PCR, lists solely in-frame clones and lacks some. The repertoire holds about 160,000 clones, approximately 90% seen once, with around an eighth in the top ten. The CDR3 loop spans 16 amino acids. Germline V CDR1 and CDR2: SGHAT, FQNNGV. The J segment lost 3 bases and the V segment lost 3 bases, leaving 4 bases of the junction unmatched. The chain joins TRBV11-2 to TRBJ2-5, with 13 nucleotides matching TRBD2. This clonotype was sampled from a man aged 18 to 30 with COVID-19, enrolled during active disease. The sample taken for sequencing was peripheral blood. CDR3 nucleotide sequence: TGTGCCAGCAGCTTTACTAGCGGGAGGGCCAAAGAGACCCAGTACTTC. Protein: CASSFTSGRAKETQYF. The full variable domain, completed using reference TRBV11-2 and TRBJ2-5, is EAGVAQSPRYKIIEKRQSVAFWCNPISGHATLYWYQQILGQGPKLLIQFQNNGVVDDSQLPKDRFSAERLKGVDSTLKIQPAKLEDSAVYLCASSFTSGRAKETQYFGPGTRLLVL.